This is a list of T cell receptor beta chains from one sample in a study of blood T cells in healthy people across ages. TCRdb passed the 5' RACE reads through MiXCR, listing each CDR3 protein once. The sample holds 600,000 to 1,000,000 distinct CDR3 sequences; about 25% are singletons and the top ten take under 4.5%. Separately, the same data were catalogued under a study of T cells of mothers and their children.

Sample: blood. These receptors all come from a boy between 5 and 17 years old in good health. Both conserved end residues are part of each CDR3. A D gene is named only where the DNA matches it firmly. Rows give clone size only sometimes, using once, few, many, or a class for an expanded clone.

D	size	V	J	DNA	CDR3
.	few	TRBV7-6	TRBJ2-5	TGTGCCAGCAGCCAACAGGGTACCCAGTACTTC	CASSQQGTQYF
TRBD2	few	TRBV6-5	TRBJ2-3	TGTGCCAGCAGTTACCCCCTAGCGGAGTTCACAGATACGCAGTATTTT	CASSYPLAEFTDTQYF
.	.	TRBV28	TRBJ1-1	TGTGCCAGCACCCTCATGCCCGGGGCGAGCACTGAAGCTTTCTTT	CASTLMPGASTEAFF
TRBD1	.	TRBV5-1	TRBJ1-1	TGCGCCAGCAGCCCGACAGGGGGCTGGAACACTGAAGCTTTCTTT	CASSPTGGWNTEAFF
.	.	TRBV11-1	TRBJ2-7	TGTGCCAGCAGCTTGAGACCGACCTACGAGCAGTACTTC	CASSLRPTYEQYF
TRBD1	few	TRBV9	TRBJ2-7	TGTGCCAGCAGCGCGGGACAGGGGACCTACGAGCAGTACTTC	CASSAGQGTYEQYF
.	.	TRBV29-1	TRBJ1-1	TGCAGCGTATATACAGGGACCGGAGGCACTGAAGCTTTCTTT	CSVYTGTGGTEAFF
.	few	TRBV29-1	TRBJ2-3	TGCAGCGTTGAGAAGGGACAACTCACAGATACGCAGTATTTT	CSVEKGQLTDTQYF
.	.	TRBV9	TRBJ1-5	TGTGCCAGCAGTCGGGGACCCGATCAGCCCCAGCATTTT	CASSRGPDQPQHF
.	.	TRBV7-9	TRBJ1-4	TGTGCCAGCAGCAATGGGGGACGTGAAAAACTGTTTTTT	CASSNGGREKLFF
TRBD2	few	TRBV18	TRBJ2-2	TGTGCCAGCTCACCCCGGGGGACTAGCGGGGGAGCGAACACCGGGGAGCTGTTTTTT	CASSPRGTSGGANTGELFF
.	.	TRBV20-1	TRBJ1-2	TGCAGTGCTTCCCGTGGGGCGGATGGCTACACCTTC	CSASRGADGYTF
TRBD1	few	TRBV7-2	TRBJ2-7	TGTGCCAGCAGCCCAAGCCAGGGGGTCTACTACGAGCAGTACTTC	CASSPSQGVYYEQYF
.	few	TRBV19	TRBJ1-1	TGTGCCAGTAGTATTAAAGGGTTGACTGAAGCTTTCTTT	CASSIKGLTEAFF